This T cell receptor (beta chain) was sequenced for a study of blood T cell repertoires in COVID-19. Study context: Samples representing acute and convalescent COVID-19 were sourced from the United States, Italy and Spain. The cDNA or gDNA used as material had been derived from T cells, B-cell-depleted T cells, or PBMCs.

Germline CDR1 reads LNHNV; CDR2 reads YYDKDF (reference sequence). V dropped 2 bases and J dropped 0; count of bases not matched to a gene: 0. This CDR3 contains 15 residues. Assay used: immunoSEQ multiplex PCR; TCRdb lists only in-frame clones, some missing. The table lists fewer than 300,000 clones, around 83% of them singletons, with roughly 5.7% in the top ten. The clonotype originates from a man older than 75 with acute or convalescent COVID-19. The chain is built from TRBV15 and TRBJ2-3, with 9 bases fitting TRBD2. The sequenced sample consisted of peripheral blood. The CDR3, as DNA: TGTGCCACCAGCAGACTAGCGGGAAGCACAGATACGCAGTATTTT. This translates into CATSRLAGSTDTQYF. Full variable domain (outside the CDR3, taken from reference TRBV15 and TRBJ2-3): DAMVIQNPRYQVTQFGKPVTLSCSQTLNHNVMYWYQQKSSQAPKLLFHYYDKDFNNEADTPDNFQSRRPNTSFCFLDIRSPGLGDTAMYLCATSRLAGSTDTQYFGPGTRLTVL.